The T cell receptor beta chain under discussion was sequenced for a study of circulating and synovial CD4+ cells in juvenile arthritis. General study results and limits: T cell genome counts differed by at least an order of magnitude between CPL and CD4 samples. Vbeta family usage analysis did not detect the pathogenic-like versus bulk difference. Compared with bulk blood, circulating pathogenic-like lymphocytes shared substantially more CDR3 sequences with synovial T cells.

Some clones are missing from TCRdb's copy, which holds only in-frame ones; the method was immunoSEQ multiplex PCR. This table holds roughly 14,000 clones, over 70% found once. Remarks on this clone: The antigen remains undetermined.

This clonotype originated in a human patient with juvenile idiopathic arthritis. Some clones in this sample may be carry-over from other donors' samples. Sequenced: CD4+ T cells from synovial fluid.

The CDR3 is CASSSWTTETEAFF. The CDR3 nucleotides are TGTGCCAGCAGCTCCTGGACTACCGAGACTGAAGCTTTCTTT. The chain carries TRBV7-9 and TRBJ1-1; D not resolved. Germline V CDR1 and CDR2: SEHNR, FQNEAQ (reference sequence). This CDR3 region has 14 residues. Trimming pared 4 bases from V and 5 bases from J, leaving 14 bases between.